This entry is about one TCR beta chain. Its specificity is unknown. Germline CDR1 and CDR2: KGHSH and LQKENI. This CDR3 region has 16 residues. With 0 bases clipped from V and 7 bases from J, the junction kept 9 bases outside the gene matches. RNA amounts of 0.5 to 1 ug underwent reverse transcription with random hexamers. The CDR3 of TCR beta was amplified by immunoSEQ multiplex PCR across 54 Vbeta and 13 Jbeta. MiXCR was run by TCRdb on the immunoSEQ multiplex PCR reads, yielding one entry per CDR3 protein. The table lists some 400,000 distinct CDR3 sequences, 75% to 90% of them singletons, with about 0.12% in the top ten. This entry comes from a study of CD8 T cells in Susac syndrome. Overall study findings and caveats: The study admitted that it had a relatively small number of individuals in its TCR sequencing and HLA analysis.

This receptor was taken from a human donor with multiple sclerosis. The chain links TRBV18 to TRBJ2-1; 7 nucleotides line up with TRBD1. Sequencing was done on a sample of CD8+ T cells from PBMCs. This CDR3 reads CASSPPGGERFNEQFF. For the CDR3, the DNA is TGTGCCAGCTCACCACCAGGGGGCGAACGATTTAATGAGCAGTTCTTC.